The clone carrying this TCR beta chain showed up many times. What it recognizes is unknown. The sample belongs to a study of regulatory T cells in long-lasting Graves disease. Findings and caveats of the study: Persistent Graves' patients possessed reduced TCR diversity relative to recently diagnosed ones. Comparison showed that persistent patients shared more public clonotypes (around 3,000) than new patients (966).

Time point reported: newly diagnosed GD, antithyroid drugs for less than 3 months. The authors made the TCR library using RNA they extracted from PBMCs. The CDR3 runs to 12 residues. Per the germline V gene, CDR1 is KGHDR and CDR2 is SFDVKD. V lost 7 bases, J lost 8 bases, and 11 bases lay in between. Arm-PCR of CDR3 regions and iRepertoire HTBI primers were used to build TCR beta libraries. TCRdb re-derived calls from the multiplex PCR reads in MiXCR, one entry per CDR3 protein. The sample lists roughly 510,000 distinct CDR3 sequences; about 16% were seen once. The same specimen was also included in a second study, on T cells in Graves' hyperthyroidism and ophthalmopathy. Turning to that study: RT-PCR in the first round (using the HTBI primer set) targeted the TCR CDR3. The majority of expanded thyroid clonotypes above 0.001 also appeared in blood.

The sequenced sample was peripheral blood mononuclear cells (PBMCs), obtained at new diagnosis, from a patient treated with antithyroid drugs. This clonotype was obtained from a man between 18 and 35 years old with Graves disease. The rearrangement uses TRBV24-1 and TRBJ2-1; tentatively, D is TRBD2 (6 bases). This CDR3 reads CATRSRGDEQFF. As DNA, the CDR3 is TGTGCCACCAGATCGCGGGGAGATGAGCAGTTCTTC.